The table lists the clone carrying this T cell receptor beta chain with a few counts. Antigen unknown. V was clipped by 2 bases and J by 0 bases, with 17 bases between them. The germline CDR1 and CDR2 sequences are MNHEY and SVGAGI. The CDR3 has 19 residues. This specimen comes from a study of T cell repertoires in cytomegalovirus infection. Across the study: CMV infection plus the matching HLA type was flagged by public TCR beta signatures.

Overall study findings and caveats: Dominating the ex vivo response were TCR beta clonotypes that were CMV-specific and HLA-C-restricted. Cumulative public TCR beta family frequency identified carriers of CMV plus the relevant HLA.

TCRdb re-analysed the reads in MiXCR, keeping a single row per CDR3 protein. The sample carries 50,000 or so distinct CDR3 sequences, around 20% recorded once. The origin of this receptor is a human donor in good health (CMV status not recorded). Some clones in this sample may be carry-over from other donors' samples. Sequenced here: CD8+ T cells from cultured PBMCs, sampled from culture after CMV antigen stimulation. The chain uses TRBV6-5 and TRBJ2-6, with no clear D. CDR3: CASSYTWGPPNSGANVLTF. The CDR3 nucleotides are TGTGCCAGCAGTTACACTTGGGGTCCTCCTAACTCTGGGGCCAACGTCCTGACTTTC.